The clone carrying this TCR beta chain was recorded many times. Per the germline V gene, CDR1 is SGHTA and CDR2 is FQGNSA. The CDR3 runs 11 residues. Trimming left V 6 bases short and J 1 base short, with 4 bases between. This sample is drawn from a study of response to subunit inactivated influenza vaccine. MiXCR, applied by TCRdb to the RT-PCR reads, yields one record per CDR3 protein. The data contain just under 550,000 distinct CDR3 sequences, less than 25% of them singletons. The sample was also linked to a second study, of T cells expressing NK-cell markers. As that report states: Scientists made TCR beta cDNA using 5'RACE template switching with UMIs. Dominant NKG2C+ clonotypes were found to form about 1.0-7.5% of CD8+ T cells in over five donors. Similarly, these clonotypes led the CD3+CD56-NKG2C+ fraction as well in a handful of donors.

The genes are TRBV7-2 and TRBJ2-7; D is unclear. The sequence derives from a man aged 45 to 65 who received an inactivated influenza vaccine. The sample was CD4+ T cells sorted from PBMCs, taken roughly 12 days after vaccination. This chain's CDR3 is CASSNSYEQYF. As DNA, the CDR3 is TGTGCCAGCAGTAATTCCTACGAGCAGTACTTC.